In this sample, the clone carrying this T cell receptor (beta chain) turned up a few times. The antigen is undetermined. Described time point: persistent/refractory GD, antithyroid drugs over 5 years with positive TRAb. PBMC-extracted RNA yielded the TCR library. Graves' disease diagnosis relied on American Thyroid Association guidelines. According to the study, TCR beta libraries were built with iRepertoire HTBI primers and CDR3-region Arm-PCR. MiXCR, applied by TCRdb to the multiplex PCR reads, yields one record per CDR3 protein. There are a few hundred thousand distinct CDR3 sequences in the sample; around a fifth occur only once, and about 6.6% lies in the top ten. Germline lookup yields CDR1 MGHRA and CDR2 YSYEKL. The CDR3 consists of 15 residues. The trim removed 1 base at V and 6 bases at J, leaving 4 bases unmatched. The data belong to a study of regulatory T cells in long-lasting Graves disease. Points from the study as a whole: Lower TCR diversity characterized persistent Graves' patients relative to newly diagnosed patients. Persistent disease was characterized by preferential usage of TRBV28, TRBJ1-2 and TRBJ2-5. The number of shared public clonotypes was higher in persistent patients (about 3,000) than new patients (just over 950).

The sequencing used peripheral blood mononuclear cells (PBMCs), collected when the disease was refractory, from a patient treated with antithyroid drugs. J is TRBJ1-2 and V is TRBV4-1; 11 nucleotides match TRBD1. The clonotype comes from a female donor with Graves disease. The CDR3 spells CASSQVGQGANGYTF. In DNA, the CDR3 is TGCGCCAGCAGCCAAGTTGGACAGGGGGCAAATGGCTACACCTTC.